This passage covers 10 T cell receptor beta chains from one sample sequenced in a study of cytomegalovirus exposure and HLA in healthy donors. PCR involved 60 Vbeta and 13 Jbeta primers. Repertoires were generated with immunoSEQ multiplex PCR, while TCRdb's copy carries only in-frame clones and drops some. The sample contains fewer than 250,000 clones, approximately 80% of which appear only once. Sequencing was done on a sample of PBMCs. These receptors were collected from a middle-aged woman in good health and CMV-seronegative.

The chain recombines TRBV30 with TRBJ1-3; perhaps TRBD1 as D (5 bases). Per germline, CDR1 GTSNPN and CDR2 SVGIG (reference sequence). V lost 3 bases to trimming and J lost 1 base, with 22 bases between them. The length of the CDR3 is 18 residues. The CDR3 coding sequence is TGTGCCTGGAGCGCTATGAGCCCCGACAGAGTTTCTGGAAACACCATATATTTT. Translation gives CAWSAMSPDRVSGNTIYF. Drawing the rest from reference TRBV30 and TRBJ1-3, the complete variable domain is SQTIHQWPATLVQPVGSPLSLECTVEGTSNPNLYWYRQAAGRGLQLLFYSVGIGQISSEVPQNLSASRPQDRQFILSSKKLLLSDSGFYLCAWSAMSPDRVSGNTIYFGEGSWLTVV.

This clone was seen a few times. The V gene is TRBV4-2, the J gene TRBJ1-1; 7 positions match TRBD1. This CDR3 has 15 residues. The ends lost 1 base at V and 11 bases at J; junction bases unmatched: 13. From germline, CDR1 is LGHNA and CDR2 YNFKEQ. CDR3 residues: CASSQGQGQRVAAFF. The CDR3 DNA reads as TGTGCCAGCAGCCAAGGCCAGGGACAGAGGGTCGCGGCTTTCTTT.

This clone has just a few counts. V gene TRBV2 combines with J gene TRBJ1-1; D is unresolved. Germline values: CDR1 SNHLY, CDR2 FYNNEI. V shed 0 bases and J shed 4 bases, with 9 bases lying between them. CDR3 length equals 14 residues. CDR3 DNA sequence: TGTGCCAGCAGTGAAGCAGGTGGGAGCACTGAAGCTTTCTTT. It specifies CASSEAGGSTEAFF. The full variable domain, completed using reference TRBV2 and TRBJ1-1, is EPEVTQTPSHQVTQMGQEVILRCVPISNHLYFYWYRQILGQKVEFLVSFYNNEISEKSEIFDDQFSVERPDGSNFTLKIRSTKLEDSAMYFCASSEAGGSTEAFFGQGTRLTVV.

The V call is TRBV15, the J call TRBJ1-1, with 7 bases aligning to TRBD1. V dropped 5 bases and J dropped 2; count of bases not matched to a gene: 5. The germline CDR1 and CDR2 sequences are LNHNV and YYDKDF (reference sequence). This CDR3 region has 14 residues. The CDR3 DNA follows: TGTGCCACCAGCGCTGGACAGGACAACACTGAAGCTTTCTTT. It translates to CATSAGQDNTEAFF.

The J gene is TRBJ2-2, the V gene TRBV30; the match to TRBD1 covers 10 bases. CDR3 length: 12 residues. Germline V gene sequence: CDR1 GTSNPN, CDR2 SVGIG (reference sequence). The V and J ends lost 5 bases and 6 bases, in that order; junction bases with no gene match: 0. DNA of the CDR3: TGTGCCTGGGGGACAGGGGCCGGGGAGCTGTTTTTT. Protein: CAWGTGAGELFF.

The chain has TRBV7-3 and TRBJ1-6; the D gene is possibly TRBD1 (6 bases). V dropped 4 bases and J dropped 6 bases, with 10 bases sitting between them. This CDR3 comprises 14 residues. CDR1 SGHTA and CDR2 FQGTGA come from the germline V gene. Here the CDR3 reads CASSSTGANSPLHF. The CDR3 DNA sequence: TGTGCCAGCAGCTCGACAGGAGCTAATTCACCCCTCCACTTT.

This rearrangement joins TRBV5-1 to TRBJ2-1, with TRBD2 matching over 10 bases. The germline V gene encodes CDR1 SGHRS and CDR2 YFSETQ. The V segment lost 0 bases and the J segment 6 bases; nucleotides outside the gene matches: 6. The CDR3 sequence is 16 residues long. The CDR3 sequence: CASSLARGTSANEQFF. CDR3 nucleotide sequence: TGCGCCAGCAGCTTGGCTCGCGGGACTAGCGCCAATGAGCAGTTCTTC.

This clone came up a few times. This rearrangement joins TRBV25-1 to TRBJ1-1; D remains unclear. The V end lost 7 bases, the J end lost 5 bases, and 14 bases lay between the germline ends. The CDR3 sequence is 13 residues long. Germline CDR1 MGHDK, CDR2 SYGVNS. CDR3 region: CASTGRGATEAFF. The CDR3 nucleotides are TGTGCCAGCACCGGAAGAGGTGCTACTGAAGCTTTCTTT.

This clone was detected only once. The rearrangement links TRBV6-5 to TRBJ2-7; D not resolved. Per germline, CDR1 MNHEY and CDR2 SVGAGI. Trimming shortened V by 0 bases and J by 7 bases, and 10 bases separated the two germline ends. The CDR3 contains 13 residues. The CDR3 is CASSYSSNFEQYF. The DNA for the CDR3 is TGTGCCAGCAGTTACTCGAGCAATTTTGAGCAGTACTTC.

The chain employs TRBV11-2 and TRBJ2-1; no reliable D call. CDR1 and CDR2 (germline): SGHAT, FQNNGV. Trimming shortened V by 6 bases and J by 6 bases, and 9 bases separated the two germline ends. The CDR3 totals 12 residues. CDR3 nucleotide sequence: TGTGCCAGCAGGGATTACAGCAATGAGCAGTTCTTC. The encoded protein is CASRDYSNEQFF.